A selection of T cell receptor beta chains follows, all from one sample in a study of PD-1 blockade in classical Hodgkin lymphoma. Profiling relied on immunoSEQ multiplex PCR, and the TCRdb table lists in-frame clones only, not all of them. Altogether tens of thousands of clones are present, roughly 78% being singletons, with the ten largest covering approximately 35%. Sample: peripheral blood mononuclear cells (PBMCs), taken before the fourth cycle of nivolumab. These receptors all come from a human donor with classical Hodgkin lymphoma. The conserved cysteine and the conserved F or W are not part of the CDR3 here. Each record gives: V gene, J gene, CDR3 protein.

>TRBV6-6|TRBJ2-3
ASSYDPYTQY
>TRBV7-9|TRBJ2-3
ASSLGAESLASTDTQY
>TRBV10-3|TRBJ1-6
AIGYRGDSPLH
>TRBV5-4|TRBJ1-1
ASSLWDVGGMNTEAF
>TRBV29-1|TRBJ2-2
SGGGRGGELF
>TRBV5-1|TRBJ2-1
ASSSDRLRDNEQF
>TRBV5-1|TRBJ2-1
ASSLAGTSGGNEQF
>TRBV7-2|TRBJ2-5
ASSLGGGRLRETQY
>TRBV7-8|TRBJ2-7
ASSLDRGVDEQY
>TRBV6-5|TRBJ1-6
ASSYSQGRGSPLH
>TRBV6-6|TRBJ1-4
ASSSGPPNEKLF
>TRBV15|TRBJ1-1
ATSPSRDTNTEAF
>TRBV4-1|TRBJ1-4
ASSQGRAGTNEKLF
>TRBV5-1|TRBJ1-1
ASRYQGPPLNTEAF
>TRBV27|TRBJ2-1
ASSLEGQFNYNEQF
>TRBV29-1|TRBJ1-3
SVSQDTIY
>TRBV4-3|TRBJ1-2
ASSQELVSYRYGYT
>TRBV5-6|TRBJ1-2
ASSLFARVYGYT
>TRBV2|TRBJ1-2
ASSEALEGLDYGYT
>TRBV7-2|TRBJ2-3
ASSSWTSGGSTDTQY
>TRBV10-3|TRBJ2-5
AISGGYQETQY
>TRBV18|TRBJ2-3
ASSPNPGARDTQY
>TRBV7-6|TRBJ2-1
ASSLGPSREQF
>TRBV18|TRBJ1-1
ASSPMSTGDQNTEAF
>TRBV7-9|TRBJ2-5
ASSPGQGARETQY
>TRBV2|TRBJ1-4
ASSEEEGYNEKLF
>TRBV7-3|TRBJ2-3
ASSPTGGVPDTQY
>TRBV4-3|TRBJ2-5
ASSPRDGGTQY
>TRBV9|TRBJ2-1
ASSVDVYNEQF
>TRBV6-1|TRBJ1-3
ASSEGWDRSGNTIY
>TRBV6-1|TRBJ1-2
ASSAPTQGGPPYGYT